Described below is a single TCR beta chain sequence and its context. Its target is not known. In total, each donor contributed a single heparinised blood draw that averaged roughly 100 mL. These data come from a study of beta chain features in type 1 diabetes. Study results and limitations: Type 1 diabetes patients had moderately but significantly shorter TCRB CDR3s in all four CD4+ subsets. PCR could preferentially amplify shorter templates, alike in patients and controls.

The CDR3 totals 19 residues. Germline V gives CDR1 LGHNA, CDR2 YSLEER. Between the trimmed V and J ends, which lost 0 bases and 3 bases, there was a span of 22 bases. Expressed TCRB transcripts were sequenced because the entire RNA isolate underwent reverse transcription. An average of approximately 4 million reads was obtained for naive, central memory and regulatory T cell samples. Assay: immunoSEQ multiplex PCR; the TCRdb copy retains only in-frame clones and omits some. The sample holds 600,000 or so clones, more than 13% seen once. Sequenced: naive CD4+ T cells from blood. The sequence derives from a man aged 18 to 30 with type 1 diabetes. The genes are TRBV4-3 and TRBJ2-3, with a tentative D call TRBD2 (7 bases). The CDR3 protein is CASSQDDGRGGGGTDTQYF. CDR3 in DNA: TGCGCCAGCAGCCAAGATGATGGGCGAGGCGGGGGCGGAACAGATACGCAGTATTTT.